The 3 T cell receptor beta chains in this list originate from one sample, sequenced in a study of PD-1 blockade in classical Hodgkin lymphoma. Brentuximab vedotin exposure varied among the patients, all of whom had relapsed after autologous stem cell transplantation. Profiling relied on immunoSEQ multiplex PCR, and the TCRdb table lists in-frame clones only, not all of them. The top ten hold approximately 22% of the sample, which has about 84,000 clones, 89% seen once. The source was peripheral blood mononuclear cells (PBMCs), collected at baseline. The receptor source for this set is a human donor with classical Hodgkin lymphoma.

The genes are TRBV28 and TRBJ2-3; no reliable D call. Germline values: CDR1 MDHEN, CDR2 SYDVKM. The CDR3 runs 14 residues. V lost 4 bases and J lost 2, with 10 bases in between. The CDR3 bases are TGTGCCAGCAGTTCCACCCGACTCACAGATACGCAGTATTTT. It yields the protein CASSSTRLTDTQYF.

This clone has just a few counts. The chain recombines TRBV19 with TRBJ2-3; 7 bases are shared with TRBD2. The germline CDR1 and CDR2 sequences are LNHDA and SQIVND (reference sequence). After removal of 6 bases from V and 0 bases from J, the junction contained 6 bases not matched to a gene. The CDR3 runs 15 residues. In nucleotides, the CDR3 is TGTGCCAGTAGGAGGGGAGGGCCGAGCACAGATACGCAGTATTTT. It codes for CASRRGGPSTDTQYF.

V gene TRBV6-5 combines with J gene TRBJ1-3; no definite D call. CDR1 is MNHEY, CDR2 SVGAGI, per germline. V lost 5 bases, J lost 2 bases, and 13 bases lay in between. CDR3 length: 15 amino acids. The CDR3 DNA is TGTGCCAGCAGTCGGGGAGGCCGAGCTGGAAACACCATATATTTT. As protein: CASSRGGRAGNTIYF.